This TCR beta chain was recovered during a study of blood T cells in healthy people across ages. Sample-barcoded 5' priming and a J-beta primer mix drove a second PCR of roughly 6 to 12 cycles. Per-sample output comprised a minimum of 2.5 million paired-end reads containing CDR3. TCRdb processed the 5' RACE reads anew with MiXCR; each CDR3 protein has one entry. Of 750,000 or so distinct CDR3 sequences detected, around a quarter appear once; the ten largest clones hold 8% to 10%. This CDR3 comprises 18 residues. With 1 base removed from V and 9 bases from J, the gap between germline ends came to 22 bases. Germline loops: CDR1 MDHEN, CDR2 SYDVKM. The sample providers were healthy Caucasian people from Russia, aged about 6 to 90. At least 6 million PBMCs were isolated per sample. The same sample was also studied in work on T cells of mothers and their children. That source notes: Related pairs of mothers and children showed slightly higher, non-significant overlap versus unrelated pairs.

The sample consisted of blood. This TCR was recovered from a boy aged 5-17 years in good health. V is TRBV28 and J is TRBJ1-6; maybe TRBD1 (5 bases). Here the CDR3 reads CASSLSPFGGAGGSPLHF. The DNA of the CDR3 is TGTGCCAGCAGTTTATCCCCCTTTGGAGGGGCCGGAGGTTCACCCCTCCACTTT.